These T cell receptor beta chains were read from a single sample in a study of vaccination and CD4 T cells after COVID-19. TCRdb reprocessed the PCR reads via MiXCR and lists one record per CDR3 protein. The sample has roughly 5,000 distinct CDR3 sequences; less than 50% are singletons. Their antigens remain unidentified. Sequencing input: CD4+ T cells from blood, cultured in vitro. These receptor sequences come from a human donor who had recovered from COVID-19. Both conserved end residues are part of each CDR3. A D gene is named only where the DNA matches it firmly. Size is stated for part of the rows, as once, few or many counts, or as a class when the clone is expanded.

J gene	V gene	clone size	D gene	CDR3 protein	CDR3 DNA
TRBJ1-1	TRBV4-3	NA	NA	CASSLQGRGTEAFF	TGCGCCAGCAGCCTACAGGGCCGGGGAACTGAAGCTTTCTTT
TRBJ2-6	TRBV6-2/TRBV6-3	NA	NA	CASNLDNSGANVLTF	TGTGCCAGCAACCTAGACAACTCTGGGGCCAACGTCCTGACTTTC
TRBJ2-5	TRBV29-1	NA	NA	CSVVRWQQETQYF	TGCAGCGTTGTACGGTGGCAGCAAGAGACCCAGTACTTC
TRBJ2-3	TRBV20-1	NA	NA	CSASILAADTQYF	TGCAGTGCTAGTATCCTAGCCGCAGATACGCAGTATTTT
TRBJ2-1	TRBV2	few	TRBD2	CASSDGASGYNEQFF	TGTGCCAGCAGTGACGGGGCTAGCGGATACAATGAGCAGTTCTTC
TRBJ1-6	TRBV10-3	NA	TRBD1	CAISDYGRQGNSPLHF	TGTGCCATCAGTGATTACGGTAGACAGGGTAATTCACCCCTCCACTTT
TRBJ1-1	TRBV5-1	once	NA	CASSLVQANTEAFF	TGCGCCAGCAGCTTGGTACAGGCGAACACTGAAGCTTTCTTT
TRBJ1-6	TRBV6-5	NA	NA	CASSYVITNSPLHF	TGTGCCAGCAGTTATGTCATCACGAATTCACCCCTCCACTTT
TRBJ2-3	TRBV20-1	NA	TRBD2	CSARWLAGGPSTDTQYF	TGCAGTGCTAGATGGCTAGCGGGAGGCCCCAGCACAGATACGCAGTATTTT
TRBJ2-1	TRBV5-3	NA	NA	CEQTGERFF	TGTGAACAAACCGGGGAGCGGTTCTTC
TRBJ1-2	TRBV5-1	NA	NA	CASSLLSGDGYTF	TGCGCCAGCAGCTTGTTATCGGGGGATGGCTACACCTTC
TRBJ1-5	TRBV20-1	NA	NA	CSARDPGRAGSQHF	TGCAGTGCTAGAGATCCGGGCCGGGCAGGGAGTCAGCATTTT
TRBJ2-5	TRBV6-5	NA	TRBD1	CASSYRAGGPQETQYF	TGTGCCAGCAGTTACAGGGCAGGGGGACCCCAAGAGACCCAGTACTTC
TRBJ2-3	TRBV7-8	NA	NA	CASSLGPITSTDTQYF	TGTGCCAGCAGCTTAGGACCCATCACTAGCACAGATACGCAGTATTTT
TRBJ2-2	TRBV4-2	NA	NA	CASSQAQTNTGELFF	TGTGCCAGCAGCCAAGCCCAGACGAACACCGGGGAGCTGTTTTTT
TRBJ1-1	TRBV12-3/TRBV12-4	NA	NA	CASTRQENTEAFF	TGTGCCAGCACCAGACAGGAGAACACTGAAGCTTTCTTT
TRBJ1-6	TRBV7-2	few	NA	CASRRPGVRDSPLHF	TGTGCCAGCAGAAGACCTGGGGTAAGGGATTCACCCCTCCACTTT
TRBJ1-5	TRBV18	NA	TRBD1	CASSPSGTGGGQPQHF	TGTGCCAGCTCACCATCTGGGACAGGGGGCGGTCAGCCCCAGCATTTT
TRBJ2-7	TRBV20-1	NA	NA	CSAGRTLSGELYEQYF	TGCAGTGCTGGACGCACCCTGAGCGGAGAGCTGTACGAGCAGTACTTC
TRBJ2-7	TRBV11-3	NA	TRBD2	CASSSREGYEQYF	TGTGCCAGCAGCTCCCGGGAGGGCTACGAGCAGTACTTC
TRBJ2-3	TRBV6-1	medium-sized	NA	CASSLTRRGRGNTQYF	TGTGCCAGCAGTCTTACCAGGCGGGGGCGTGGGAATACGCAGTATTTT
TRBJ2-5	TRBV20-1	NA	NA	CSASGWLGQETQYF	TGCAGTGCTAGCGGGTGGTTGGGCCAAGAGACCCAGTACTTC
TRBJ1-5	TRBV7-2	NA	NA	CASSLQGQYSNQPQHF	TGTGCCAGCAGCTTACAGGGGCAATATAGCAATCAGCCCCAGCATTTT
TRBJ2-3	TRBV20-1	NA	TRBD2	CSARGLAGGEGDTQYF	TGCAGTGCTAGAGGCCTAGCGGGAGGCGAAGGAGATACGCAGTATTTT
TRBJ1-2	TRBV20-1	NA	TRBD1	CSAEPGQEGVYGYTF	TGCAGTGCTGAACCGGGACAGGAGGGGGTTTATGGCTACACCTTC
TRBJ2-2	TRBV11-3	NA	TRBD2	CANSPAGTSGTGELFF	TGTGCCAACAGCCCAGCCGGGACTAGCGGGACCGGGGAGCTGTTTTTT
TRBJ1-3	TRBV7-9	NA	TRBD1	CASRVTGNTLTSGNTIYF	TGTGCCAGCAGAGTGACAGGGAACACATTAACCTCTGGAAACACCATATATTTT
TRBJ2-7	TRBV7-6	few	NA	CASSDTNSFHEQYF	TGTGCCAGCAGCGACACAAACTCTTTCCACGAGCAGTACTTC
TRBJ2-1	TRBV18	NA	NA	CASSPPGHRFNEQFF	TGTGCCAGCTCACCACCGGGACACCGATTCAATGAGCAGTTCTTC
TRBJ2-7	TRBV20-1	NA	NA	CSASSGVYEQYF	TGCAGTGCTAGTTCGGGAGTCTACGAGCAGTACTTC
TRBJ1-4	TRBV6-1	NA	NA	CASSEYRGNEKLFF	TGTGCCAGCAGTGAATACCGGGGAAATGAAAAACTGTTTTTT
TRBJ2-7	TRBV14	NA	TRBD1	CASSQVHRGPYEQYF	TGTGCCAGCAGCCAAGTTCACAGGGGGCCCTACGAGCAGTACTTC
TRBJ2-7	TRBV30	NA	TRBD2	CAWETGLANSYEQYF	TGTGCCTGGGAGACAGGACTAGCGAATTCGTACGAGCAGTACTTC
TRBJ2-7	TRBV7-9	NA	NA	CASSRMGEQYF	TGTGCCAGCAGCCGTATGGGGGAGCAGTACTTC
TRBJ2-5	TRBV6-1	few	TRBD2	CASSERTSVGETQYF	TGTGCCAGCAGCGAACGGACTAGCGTTGGAGAGACCCAGTACTTC
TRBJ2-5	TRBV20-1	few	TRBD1	CSARSDRGLGETQYF	TGCAGTGCTAGATCGGACAGGGGGCTAGGAGAGACCCAGTACTTC
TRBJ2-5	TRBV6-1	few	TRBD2	CASTSSGGGETQYF	TGTGCCAGCACTTCTAGCGGGGGGGGGGAGACCCAGTACTTC
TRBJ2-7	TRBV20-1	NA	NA	CSANSPGTRYEQYF	TGCAGTGCTAACTCACCCGGGACTCGCTACGAGCAGTACTTC
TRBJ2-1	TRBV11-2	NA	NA	CASTQGWGSLPHEQFF	TGTGCCAGCACCCAAGGCTGGGGGTCTCTCCCTCATGAGCAGTTCTTC
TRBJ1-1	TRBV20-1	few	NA	CSARALAPGYTEAFF	TGCAGTGCTAGAGCGCTCGCTCCGGGGTACACTGAAGCTTTCTTT
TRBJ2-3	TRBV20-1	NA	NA	CSAKSGTLADTQYF	TGCAGTGCTAAATCCGGGACACTGGCAGATACGCAGTATTTT
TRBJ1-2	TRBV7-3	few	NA	CASSLSRRGPGYGYTF	TGTGCCAGCAGCTTAAGTAGGAGGGGTCCGGGTTATGGCTACACCTTC
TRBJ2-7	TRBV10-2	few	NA	CASGADTNSYEQYF	TGCGCCAGCGGGGCAGACACCAACTCCTACGAGCAGTACTTC
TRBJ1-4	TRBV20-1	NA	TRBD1	CSAYAGGKLFF	TGCAGTGCTTATGCAGGGGGAAAACTGTTTTTT
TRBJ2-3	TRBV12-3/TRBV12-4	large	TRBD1	CASSFVQGAGTDTQYF	TGTGCCAGCAGTTTTGTGCAGGGGGCTGGCACAGATACGCAGTATTTT
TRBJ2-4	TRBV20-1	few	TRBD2	CSAWTSKNIQYF	TGCAGTGCGTGGACTAGCAAAAACATTCAGTACTTC
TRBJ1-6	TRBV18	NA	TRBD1	CASSPTQGQGNNSPLHF	TGTGCCAGCTCACCAACCCAAGGACAGGGGAATAATTCACCCCTCCACTTT
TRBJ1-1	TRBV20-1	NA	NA	CSARDRRGGTEAFF	TGCAGTGCTAGAGATCGGCGGGGGGGCACTGAAGCTTTCTTT